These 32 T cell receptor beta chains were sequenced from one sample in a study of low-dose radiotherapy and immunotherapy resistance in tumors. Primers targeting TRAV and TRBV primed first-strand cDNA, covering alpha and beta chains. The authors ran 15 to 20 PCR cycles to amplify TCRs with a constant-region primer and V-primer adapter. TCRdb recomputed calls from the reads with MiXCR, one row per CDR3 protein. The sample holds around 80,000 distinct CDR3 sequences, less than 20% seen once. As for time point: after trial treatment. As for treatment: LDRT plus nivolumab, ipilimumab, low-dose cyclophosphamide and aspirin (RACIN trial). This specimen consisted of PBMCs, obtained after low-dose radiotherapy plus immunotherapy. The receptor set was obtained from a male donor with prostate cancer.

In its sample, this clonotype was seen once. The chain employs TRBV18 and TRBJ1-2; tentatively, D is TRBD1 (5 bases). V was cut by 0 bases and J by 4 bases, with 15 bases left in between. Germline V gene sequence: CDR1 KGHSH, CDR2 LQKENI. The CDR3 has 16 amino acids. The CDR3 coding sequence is TGTGCCAGCTCACCACCGGGCGTAGGGGCTTCCTATGGCTACACCTTC. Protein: CASSPPGVGASYGYTF. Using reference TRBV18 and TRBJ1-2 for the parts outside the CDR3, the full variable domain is NAGVMQNPRHLVRRRGQEARLRCSPMKGHSHVYWYRQLPEEGLKFMVYLQKENIIDESGMPKERFSAEFPKEGPSILRIQQVVRGDSAAYFCASSPPGVGASYGYTFGSGTRLTVV.

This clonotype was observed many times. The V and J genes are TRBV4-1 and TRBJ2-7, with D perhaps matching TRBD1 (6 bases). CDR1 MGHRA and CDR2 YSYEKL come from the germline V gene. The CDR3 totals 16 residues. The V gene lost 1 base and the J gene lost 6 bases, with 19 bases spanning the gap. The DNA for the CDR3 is TGCGCCAGCAGCCAAGGAAACCTGGGGGCGATGGGCGAGCAGTACTTC. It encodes CASSQGNLGAMGEQYF.

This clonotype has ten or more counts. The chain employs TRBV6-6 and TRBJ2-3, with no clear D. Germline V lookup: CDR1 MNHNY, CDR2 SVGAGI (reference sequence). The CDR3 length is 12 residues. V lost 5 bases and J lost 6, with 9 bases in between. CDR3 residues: CASSEGRDTQYF. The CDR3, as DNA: TGTGCCAGCAGTGAAGGAAGGGATACGCAGTATTTT.

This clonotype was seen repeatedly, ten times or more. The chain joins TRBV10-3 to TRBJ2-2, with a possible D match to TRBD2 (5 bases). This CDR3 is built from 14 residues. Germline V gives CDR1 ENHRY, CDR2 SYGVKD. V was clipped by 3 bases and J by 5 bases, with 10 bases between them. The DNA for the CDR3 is TGTGCCATCAGTGATAGACGAGGGACCGGGGAGCTGTTTTTT. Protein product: CAISDRRGTGELFF.

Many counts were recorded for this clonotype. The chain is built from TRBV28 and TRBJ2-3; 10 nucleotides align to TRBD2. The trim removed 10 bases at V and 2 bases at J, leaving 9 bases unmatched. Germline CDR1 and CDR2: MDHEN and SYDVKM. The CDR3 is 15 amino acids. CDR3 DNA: TGTGCCACCCTATCTAGCGGGAGAATCACAGATACGCAGTATTTT. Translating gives CATLSSGRITDTQYF.

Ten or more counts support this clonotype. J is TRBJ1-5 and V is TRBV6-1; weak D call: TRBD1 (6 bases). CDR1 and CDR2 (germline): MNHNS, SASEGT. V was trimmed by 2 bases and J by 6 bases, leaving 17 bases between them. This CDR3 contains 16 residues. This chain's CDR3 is CASSESSGQHGQPQHF. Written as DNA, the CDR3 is TGTGCCAGCAGTGAATCGTCTGGACAGCATGGTCAGCCCCAGCATTTT.

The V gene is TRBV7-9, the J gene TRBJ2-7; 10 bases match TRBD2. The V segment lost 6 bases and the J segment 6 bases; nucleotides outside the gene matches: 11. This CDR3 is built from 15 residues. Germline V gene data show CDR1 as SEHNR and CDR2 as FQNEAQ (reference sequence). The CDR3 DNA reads TGTGCCAGCAGACCGAGCGGGAGGGCTAATTCCGAGCAGTACTTC. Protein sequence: CASRPSGRANSEQYF.

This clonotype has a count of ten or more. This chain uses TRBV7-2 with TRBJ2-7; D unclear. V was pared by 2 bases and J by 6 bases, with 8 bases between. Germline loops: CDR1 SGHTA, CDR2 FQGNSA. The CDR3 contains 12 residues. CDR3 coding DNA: TGTGCCAGCAGCTTAATGGTGGGCGAGCAGTACTTC. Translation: CASSLMVGEQYF.

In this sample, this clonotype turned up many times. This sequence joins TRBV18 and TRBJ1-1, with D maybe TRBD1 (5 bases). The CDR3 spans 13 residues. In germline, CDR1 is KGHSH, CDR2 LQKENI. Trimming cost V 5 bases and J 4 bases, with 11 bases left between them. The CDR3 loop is CASSSDKLTEAFF. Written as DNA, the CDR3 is TGTGCCAGCTCATCGGACAAACTCACTGAAGCTTTCTTT.

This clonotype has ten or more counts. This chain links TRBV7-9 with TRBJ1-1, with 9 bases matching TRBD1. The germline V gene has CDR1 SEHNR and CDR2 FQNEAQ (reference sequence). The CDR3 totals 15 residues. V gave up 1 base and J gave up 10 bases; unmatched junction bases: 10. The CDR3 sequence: CASSLVSEGQGGAFF. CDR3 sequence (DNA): TGTGCCAGCAGCTTAGTTTCAGAGGGACAGGGTGGAGCTTTCTTT. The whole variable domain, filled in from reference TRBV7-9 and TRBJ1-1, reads DTGVSQNPRHKITKRGQNVTFRCDPISEHNRLYWYRQTLGQGPEFLTYFQNEAQLEKSRLLSDRFSAERPKGSFSTLEIQRTEQGDSAMYLCASSLVSEGQGGAFFGQGTRLTVV.

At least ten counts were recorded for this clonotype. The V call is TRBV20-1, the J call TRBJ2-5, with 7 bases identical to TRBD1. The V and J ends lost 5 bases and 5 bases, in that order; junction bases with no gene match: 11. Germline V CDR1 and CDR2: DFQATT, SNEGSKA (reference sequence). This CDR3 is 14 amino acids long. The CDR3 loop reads CSAYSLQGQETQYF. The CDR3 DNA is TGCAGTGCTTATTCGTTGCAGGGACAGGAGACCCAGTACTTC.

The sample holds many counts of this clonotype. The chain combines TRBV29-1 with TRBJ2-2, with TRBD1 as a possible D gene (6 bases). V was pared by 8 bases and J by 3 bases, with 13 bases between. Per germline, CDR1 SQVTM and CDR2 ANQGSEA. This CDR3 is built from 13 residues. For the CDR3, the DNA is TGCAGCATTGGTGGGGGCCACACCGGGGAGCTGTTTTTT. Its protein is CSIGGGHTGELFF.

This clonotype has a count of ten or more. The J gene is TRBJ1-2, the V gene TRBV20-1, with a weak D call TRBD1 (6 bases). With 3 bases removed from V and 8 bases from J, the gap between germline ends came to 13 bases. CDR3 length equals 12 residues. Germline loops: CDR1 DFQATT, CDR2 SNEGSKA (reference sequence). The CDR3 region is CSASLQGEGYTF. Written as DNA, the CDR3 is TGCAGTGCTAGTTTACAGGGCGAGGGCTACACCTTC.

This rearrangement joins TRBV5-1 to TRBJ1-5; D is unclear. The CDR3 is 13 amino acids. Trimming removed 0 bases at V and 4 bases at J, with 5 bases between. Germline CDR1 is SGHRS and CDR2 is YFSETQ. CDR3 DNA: TGCGCCAGCAGCTTGGACGATAATCAGCCCCAGCATTTT. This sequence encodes CASSLDDNQPQHF.

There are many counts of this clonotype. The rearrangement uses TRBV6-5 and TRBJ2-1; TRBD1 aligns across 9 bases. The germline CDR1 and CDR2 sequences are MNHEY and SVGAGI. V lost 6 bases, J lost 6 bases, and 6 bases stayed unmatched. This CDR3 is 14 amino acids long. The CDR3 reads CASRIQGATNEQFF. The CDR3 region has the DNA TGTGCCAGCAGGATACAGGGGGCCACCAATGAGCAGTTCTTC.

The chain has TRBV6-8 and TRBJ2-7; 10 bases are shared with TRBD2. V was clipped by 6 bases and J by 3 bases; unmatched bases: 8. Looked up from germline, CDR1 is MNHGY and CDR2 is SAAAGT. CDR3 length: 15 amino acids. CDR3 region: CASRSLAGECYEQYF. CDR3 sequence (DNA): TGTGCCAGCAGAAGCCTAGCGGGAGAGTGCTACGAGCAGTACTTC.

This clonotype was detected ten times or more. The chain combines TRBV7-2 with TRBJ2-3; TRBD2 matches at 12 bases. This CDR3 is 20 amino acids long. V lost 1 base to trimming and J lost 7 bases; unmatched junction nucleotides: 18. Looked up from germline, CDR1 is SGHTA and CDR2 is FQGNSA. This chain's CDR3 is CASSLVLARTSGIRRNTQYF. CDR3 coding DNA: TGTGCCAGCAGCTTAGTTCTTGCTCGGACTAGCGGGATAAGGAGGAATACGCAGTATTTT.

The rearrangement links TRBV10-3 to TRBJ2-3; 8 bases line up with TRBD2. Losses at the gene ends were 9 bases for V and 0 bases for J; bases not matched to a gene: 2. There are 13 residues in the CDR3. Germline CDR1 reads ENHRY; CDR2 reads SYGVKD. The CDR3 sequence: CAIAGDSTDTQYF. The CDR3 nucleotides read TGTGCCATAGCGGGAGATAGCACAGATACGCAGTATTTT.

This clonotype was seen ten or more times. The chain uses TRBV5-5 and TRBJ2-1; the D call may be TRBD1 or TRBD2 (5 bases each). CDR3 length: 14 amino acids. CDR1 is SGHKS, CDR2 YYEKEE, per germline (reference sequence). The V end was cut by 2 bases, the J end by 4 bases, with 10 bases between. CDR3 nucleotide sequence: TGTGCCAGCAGCTTTGAGGGACCATACAATGAGCAGTTCTTC. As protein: CASSFEGPYNEQFF.

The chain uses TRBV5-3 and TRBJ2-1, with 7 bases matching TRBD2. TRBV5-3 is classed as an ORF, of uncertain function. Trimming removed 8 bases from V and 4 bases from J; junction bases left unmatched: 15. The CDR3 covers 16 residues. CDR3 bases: TGTGCCAGCAGCCCGCTGATCGGCGGGAGTTACAATGAGCAGTTCTTC. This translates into CASSPLIGGSYNEQFF.

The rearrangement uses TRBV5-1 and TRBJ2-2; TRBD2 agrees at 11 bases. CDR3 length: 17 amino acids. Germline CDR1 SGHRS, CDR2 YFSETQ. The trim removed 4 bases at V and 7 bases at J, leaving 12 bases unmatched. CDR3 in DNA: TGCGCCAGCAGCACCATGACTAGCGGGATGGTTATCGGGGAGCTGTTTTTT. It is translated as CASSTMTSGMVIGELFF.

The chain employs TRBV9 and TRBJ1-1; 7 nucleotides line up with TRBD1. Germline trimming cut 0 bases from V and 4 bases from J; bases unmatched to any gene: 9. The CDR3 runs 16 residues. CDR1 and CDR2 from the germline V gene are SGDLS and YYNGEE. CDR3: CASSVVNRGMGTEAFF. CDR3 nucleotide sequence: TGTGCCAGCAGCGTAGTTAACAGGGGTATGGGCACTGAAGCTTTCTTT.

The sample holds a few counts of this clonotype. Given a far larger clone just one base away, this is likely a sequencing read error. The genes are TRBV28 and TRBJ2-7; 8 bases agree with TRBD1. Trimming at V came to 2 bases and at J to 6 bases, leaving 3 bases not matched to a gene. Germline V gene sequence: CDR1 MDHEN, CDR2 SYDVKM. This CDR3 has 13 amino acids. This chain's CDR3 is CASSLIGTGEQYF. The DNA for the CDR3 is TGTGCCAGCAGTTTAATCGGGACAGGCGAGCAGTACTTC. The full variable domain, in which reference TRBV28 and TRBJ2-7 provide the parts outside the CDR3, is DVKVTQSSRYLVKRTGEKVFLECVQDMDHENMFWYRQDPGLGLRLIYFSYDVKMKEKGDIPEGYSVSREKKERFSLILESASTNQTSMYLCASSLIGTGEQYFGPGTRLTVT.

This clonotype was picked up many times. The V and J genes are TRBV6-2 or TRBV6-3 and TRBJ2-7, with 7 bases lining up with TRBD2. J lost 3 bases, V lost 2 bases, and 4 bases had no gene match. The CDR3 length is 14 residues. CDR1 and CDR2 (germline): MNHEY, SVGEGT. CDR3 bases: TGTGCCAGCAGTTACCGTACGGGGGGCTACGAGCAGTACTTC. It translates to CASSYRTGGYEQYF.

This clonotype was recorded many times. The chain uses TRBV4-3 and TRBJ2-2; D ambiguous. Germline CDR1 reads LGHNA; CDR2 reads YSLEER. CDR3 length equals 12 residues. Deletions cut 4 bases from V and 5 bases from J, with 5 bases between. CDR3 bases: TGCGCCAGCAGCCCCCTAACCGGGGAGCTGTTTTTT. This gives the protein CASSPLTGELFF.

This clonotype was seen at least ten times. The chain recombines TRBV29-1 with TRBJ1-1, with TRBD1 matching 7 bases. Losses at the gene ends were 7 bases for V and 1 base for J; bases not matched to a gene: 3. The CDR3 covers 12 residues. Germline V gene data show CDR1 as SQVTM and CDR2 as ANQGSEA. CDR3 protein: CSGQGGNTEAFF. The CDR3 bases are TGCAGCGGACAGGGAGGGAACACTGAAGCTTTCTTT.

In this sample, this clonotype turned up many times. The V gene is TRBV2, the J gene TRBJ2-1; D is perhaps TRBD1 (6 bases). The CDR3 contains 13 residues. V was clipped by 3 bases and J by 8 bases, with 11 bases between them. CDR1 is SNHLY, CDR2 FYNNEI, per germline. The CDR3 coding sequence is TGTGCCAGCAGTGAGCAGGGGATGGATGAGCAGTTCTTC. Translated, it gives CASSEQGMDEQFF.

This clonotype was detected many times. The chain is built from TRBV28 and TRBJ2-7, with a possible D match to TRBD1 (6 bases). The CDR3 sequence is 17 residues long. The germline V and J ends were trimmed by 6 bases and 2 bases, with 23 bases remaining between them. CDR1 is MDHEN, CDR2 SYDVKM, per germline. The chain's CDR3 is CASSTPTTGIEAYEQYF. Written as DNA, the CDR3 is TGTGCCAGCAGCACCCCCACAACAGGGATTGAGGCCTACGAGCAGTACTTC.

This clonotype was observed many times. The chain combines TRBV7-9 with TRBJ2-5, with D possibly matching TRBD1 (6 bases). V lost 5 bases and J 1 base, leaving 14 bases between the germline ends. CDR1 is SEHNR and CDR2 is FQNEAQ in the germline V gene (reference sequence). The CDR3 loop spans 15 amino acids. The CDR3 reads CASSRRDTSQETQYF. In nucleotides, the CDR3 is TGTGCCAGCAGCCGCCGGGACACCAGCCAAGAGACCCAGTACTTC.

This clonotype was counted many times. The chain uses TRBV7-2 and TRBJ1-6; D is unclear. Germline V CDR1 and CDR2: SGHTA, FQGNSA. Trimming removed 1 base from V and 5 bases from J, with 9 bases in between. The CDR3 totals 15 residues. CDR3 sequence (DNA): TGTGCCAGCAGCTTAGGGGGTGGTAATAATTCACCCCTCCACTTT. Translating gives CASSLGGGNNSPLHF.

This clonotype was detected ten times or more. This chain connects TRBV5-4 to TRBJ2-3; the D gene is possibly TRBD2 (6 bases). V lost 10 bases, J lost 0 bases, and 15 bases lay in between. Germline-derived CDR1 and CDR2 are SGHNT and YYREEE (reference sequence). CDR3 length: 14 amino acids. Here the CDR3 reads CAAGRSSSTDTQYF. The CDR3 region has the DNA TGTGCCGCCGGGAGAAGCAGTAGCACAGATACGCAGTATTTT. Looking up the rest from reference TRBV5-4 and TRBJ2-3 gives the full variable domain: ETGVTQSPTHLIKTRGQQVTLRCSSQSGHNTVSWYQQALGQGPQFIFQYYREEENGRGNFPPRFSGLQFPNYSSELNVNALELDDSALYLCAAGRSSSTDTQYFGPGTRLTVL.

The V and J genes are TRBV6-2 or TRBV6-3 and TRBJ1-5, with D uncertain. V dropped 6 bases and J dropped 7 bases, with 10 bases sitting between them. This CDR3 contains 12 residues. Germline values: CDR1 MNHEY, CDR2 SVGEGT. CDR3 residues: CASSLMYQPQHF. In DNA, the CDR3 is TGTGCCAGCAGCCTCATGTACCAGCCCCAGCATTTT.